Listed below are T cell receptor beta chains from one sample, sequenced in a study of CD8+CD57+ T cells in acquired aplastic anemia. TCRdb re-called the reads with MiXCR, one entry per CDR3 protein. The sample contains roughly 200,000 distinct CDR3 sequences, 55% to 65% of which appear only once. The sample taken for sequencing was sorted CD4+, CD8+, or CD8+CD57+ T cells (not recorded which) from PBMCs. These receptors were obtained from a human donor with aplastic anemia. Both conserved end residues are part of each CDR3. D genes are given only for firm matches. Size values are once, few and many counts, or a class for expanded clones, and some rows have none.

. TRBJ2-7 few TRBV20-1 TGCAGTGCTAGTAGGCGGAGCTACGAGCAGTACTTC CSASRRSYEQYF
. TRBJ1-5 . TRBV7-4 TGTGCCAGCAGCTTCTCGGAACAGCCCCAGCATTTT CASSFSEQPQHF
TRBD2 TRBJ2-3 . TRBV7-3 TGTGCCAGCAGCTTGGGACTACCATCAGATACGCAGTATTTT CASSLGLPSDTQYF
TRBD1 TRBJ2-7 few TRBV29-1 TGCAGCGTTGATCCGACAGGGGGTAGCTACGAGCAGTACTTC CSVDPTGGSYEQYF
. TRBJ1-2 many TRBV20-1 TGCAGTGCTATTTTCGTCACGATAGCTAACTATGGCTACACCTTC CSAIFVTIANYGYTF
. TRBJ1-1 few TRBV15 TGTGCCACCAGCAGAGATCTGGGGGGGGCTGAAGCTTTCTTT CATSRDLGGAEAFF
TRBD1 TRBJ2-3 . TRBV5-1 TGCGCCAGCAGCCATACAGGGGTGACAGATACGCAGTATTTT CASSHTGVTDTQYF
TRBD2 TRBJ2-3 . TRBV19 TGTGCCAGTATCAGCGGGGGGAACACAGATACGCAGTATTTT CASISGGNTDTQYF
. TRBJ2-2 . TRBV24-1 TGTGCCACCAGTGGGGGGCAGCCCGCGAACACCGGGGAGCTGTTTTTT CATSGGQPANTGELFF
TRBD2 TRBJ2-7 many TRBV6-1 TGTGCCAGCAGTGAAAGGTCGGGGGGGCCGACCTACGAGCAGTACTTC CASSERSGGPTYEQYF
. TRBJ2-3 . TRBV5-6 TGTGCCAGCAGCTTGGGGGGGGGGGCGGCCACAGATACGCAGTATTTT CASSLGGGAATDTQYF
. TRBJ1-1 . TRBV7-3 TGTGCCAGCAGCTTAAGCACAGGAGGTCGGAACACTGAAGCTTTCTTT CASSLSTGGRNTEAFF
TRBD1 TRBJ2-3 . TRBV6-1 TGTGCCAGCAGGGACAGGGGCCCTAGCACAGATACGCAGTATTTT CASRDRGPSTDTQYF
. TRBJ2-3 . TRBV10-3 TGTGCCATCAGTGAGTCTCAGGGAATGGCGCATTTT CAISESQGMAHF
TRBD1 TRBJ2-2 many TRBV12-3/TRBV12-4 TGTGCCAGCAGTTTAGGGACAGGGGCGACCGGGGAGCTGTTTTTT CASSLGTGATGELFF
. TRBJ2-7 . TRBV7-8 TGTGCCAGCAGCTTAGACGGAGTCCACGAGCAGTACTTC CASSLDGVHEQYF
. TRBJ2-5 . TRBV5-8 TGTGCCAGCAGCTTGGTCTGGGGGCGAAAAGAGACCCAGTACTTC CASSLVWGRKETQYF
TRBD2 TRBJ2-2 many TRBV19 TGTGCCAGTATTGGGACTAGCGGGGACACCGGGGAGCTGTTTTTT CASIGTSGDTGELFF
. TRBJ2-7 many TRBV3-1 TGTGCCAGCAGCCAAGAGGGACTCACGCCCCACGAGCAGTACTTC CASSQEGLTPHEQYF
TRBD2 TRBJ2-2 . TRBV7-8 TGTGCCAGCAACCCAGGGACTAGCGGAACCGGGGAGCTGTTTTTT CASNPGTSGTGELFF
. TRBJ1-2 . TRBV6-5 TGTGCCAGCAGTTCGGGGTCCCCTCGGAATGGCTACACCTTC CASSSGSPRNGYTF
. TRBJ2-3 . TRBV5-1 TGCGCCACTAGAGGGGAGGTCACAGATACGCAGTATTTT CATRGEVTDTQYF
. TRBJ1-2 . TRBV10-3 TGTGTCATCAGTGAGGTGGCAGACCCCCTGAGGGGCTACACCTTC CVISEVADPLRGYTF
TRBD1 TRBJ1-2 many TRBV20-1 TGCAGTGCTAGAACCGGGACAGGGACTAATTATGGCTACACCTTC CSARTGTGTNYGYTF
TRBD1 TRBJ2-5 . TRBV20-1 TGCAGTGCTAACAGTCCGGGACAGGGTTTTTCAGGTCAAGAGACCCAGTACTTC CSANSPGQGFSGQETQYF
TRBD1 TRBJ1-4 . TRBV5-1 TGCGCCAGCAGCTGGGACAGAACAACTAATGAAAAACTGTTTTTT CASSWDRTTNEKLFF
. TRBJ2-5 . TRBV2 TGTGCCAGCACTGAATATGAGACCCAGTACTTC CASTEYETQYF
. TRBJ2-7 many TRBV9 TGTGCCAGCAGCGCCACCGGGACACCGTTCTACGAGCAGTACTTC CASSATGTPFYEQYF
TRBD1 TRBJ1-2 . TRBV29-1 TGCAGCGTAGGACAGGGGGAAGTTGGCTACACCTTC CSVGQGEVGYTF
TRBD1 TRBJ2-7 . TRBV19 TGTGCCAGTAGTAGTGTGGGGACAGGGGGCTACGAGCAGTACTTC CASSSVGTGGYEQYF
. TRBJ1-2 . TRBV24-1 TGTGCCACCAGTGATCAGACCGGCGGGGGCTACACCTTC CATSDQTGGGYTF
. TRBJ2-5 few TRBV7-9 TGTGCCAGCTCTCAGACGGAGACCCAGTACTTC CASSQTETQYF